This T cell receptor (beta chain) originates from a study of cytomegalovirus exposure and HLA in healthy donors. Study overall: A later analysis reported the same platform for the 110 or so validation repertoires and the 666 first-cohort repertoires. The study, taken as a whole, reports: Reportedly, diagnosis of cytomegalovirus status by the classifier showed high specificity and sensitivity. According to the study, roughly 180 TCR beta chains were cytomegalovirus-associated. It was found in a later analysis that first-cohort TCR clusters tended to co-occur in the 120 validation repertoires.

A note on this clone: Its antigen is undetermined.

The CDR3 is 16 residues long. V lost 0 bases, J lost 1 base, and 12 bases lay in between. Germline CDR1 MGHRA, CDR2 YSYEKL. Some clones are missing from TCRdb's copy, which holds only in-frame ones; the method was immunoSEQ multiplex PCR. The profile shows 71,000 or so clones, around 94% of them singletons. The sequenced sample was PBMCs. The chain combines TRBV4-1 with TRBJ1-1; D unclear. The receptor comes from a woman in her late teens or twenties in good health and CMV-seronegative. CDR3: CASSQEFSLRNTEAFF. The CDR3 coding sequence is TGCGCCAGCAGCCAAGAGTTCTCCCTAAGGAACACTGAAGCTTTCTTT.